The present T cell receptor beta chain was sequenced within a study of shared clonotypes between healthy human individuals. General study results and limits: Only blood samples were collected, and tissue repertoires likely differ.

As regards this clone: The antigen is not known.

This CDR3 comprises 15 residues. V was pared by 6 bases and J by 1 base, with 13 bases between. CDR1 and CDR2 (germline): MNHEY, SVGAGI. Authors' analysis steps: Because ImmunoSEQ provided only junction sequences with no quality scores, the filtering differed. Clones were read by immunoSEQ multiplex PCR, and TCRdb kept only the in-frame ones, dropping some. That table gives V, J and clone size, and the DNA gave D and trimming. The sample consists of around 1.6 million clones, around 98% of them appearing once. The rearrangement links TRBV6-5 to TRBJ2-1; D might be TRBD1 (5 bases). Specimen: naive CD4+ T cells sorted from blood. Stated subset: CD45RA+ positively selected. The TCR was taken from a man between 25 and 39 years old in good health. The CDR3 bases are TGTGCCAGCAGACTCGCAGGGCTTTCCTACAATGAGCAGTTCTTC. Its protein product is CASRLAGLSYNEQFF.